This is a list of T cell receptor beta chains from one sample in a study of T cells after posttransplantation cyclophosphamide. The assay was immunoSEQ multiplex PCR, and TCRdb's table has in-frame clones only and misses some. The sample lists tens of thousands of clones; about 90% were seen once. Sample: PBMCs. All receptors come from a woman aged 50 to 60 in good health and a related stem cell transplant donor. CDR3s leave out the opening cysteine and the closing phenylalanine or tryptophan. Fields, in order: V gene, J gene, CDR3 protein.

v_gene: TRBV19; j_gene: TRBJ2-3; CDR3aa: ASRDRGITDTQY
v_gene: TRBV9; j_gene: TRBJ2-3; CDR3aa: ASSEEAAASTDTQY
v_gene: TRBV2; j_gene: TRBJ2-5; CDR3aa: ASSDSGGVQETQY
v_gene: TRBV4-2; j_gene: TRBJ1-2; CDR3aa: ASSLGGVGYT
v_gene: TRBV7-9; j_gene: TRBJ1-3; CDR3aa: ASSLATGLSGNTIY
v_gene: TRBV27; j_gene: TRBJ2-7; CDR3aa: ASSPRTGSSYEQY
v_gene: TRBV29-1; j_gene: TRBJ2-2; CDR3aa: SVDPRQGKTGELF
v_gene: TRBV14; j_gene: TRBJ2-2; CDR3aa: ASSPGGSHTGELF
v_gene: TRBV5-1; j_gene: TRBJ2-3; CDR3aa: ASSRSGADTQY
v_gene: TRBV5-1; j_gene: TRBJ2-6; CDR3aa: ASSPTGIYGANVLT
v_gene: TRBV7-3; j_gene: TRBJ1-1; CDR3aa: ASSSKGANTEAF
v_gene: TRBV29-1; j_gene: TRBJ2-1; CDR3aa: SVGLGGAYNEQF
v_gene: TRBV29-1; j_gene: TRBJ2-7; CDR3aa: SVVGRGHEQY
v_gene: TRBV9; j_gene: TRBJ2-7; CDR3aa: ASSVSGKSYEQY
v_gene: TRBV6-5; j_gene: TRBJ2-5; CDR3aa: ASSRQGQETQY
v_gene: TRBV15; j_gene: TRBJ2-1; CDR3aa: ATSRPSERQGEQF
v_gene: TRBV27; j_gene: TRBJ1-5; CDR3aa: ASSPNPGQSWNSNQPQH
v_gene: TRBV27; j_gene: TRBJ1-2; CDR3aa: ASSRWTGDNYGYT
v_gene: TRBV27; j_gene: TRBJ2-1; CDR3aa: ASSFAGALNEQF
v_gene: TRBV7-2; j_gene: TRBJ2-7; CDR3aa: ASSLVGGEGAYEQY
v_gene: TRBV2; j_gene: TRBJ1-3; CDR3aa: ASSEWGDSKNTIY
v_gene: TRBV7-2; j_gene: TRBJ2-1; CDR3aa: ASSLRPGQHYNEQF
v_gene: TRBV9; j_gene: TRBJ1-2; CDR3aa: ASSVEGKGGYT
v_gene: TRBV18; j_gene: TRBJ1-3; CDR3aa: ASSPQGAGNTIY
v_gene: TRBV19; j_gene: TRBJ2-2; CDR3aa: ASSPSGGAIGELF
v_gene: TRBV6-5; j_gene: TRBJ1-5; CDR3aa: ASRPNSNQPQH
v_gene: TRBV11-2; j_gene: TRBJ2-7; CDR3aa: ASSLTDRLYEQY
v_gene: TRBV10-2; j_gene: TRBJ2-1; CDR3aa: ASSTRTSTNEQF
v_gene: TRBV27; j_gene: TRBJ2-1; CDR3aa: ASRPSTGRLAAFKNNEQF
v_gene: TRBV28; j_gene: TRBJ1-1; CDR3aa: ASTEGTGSNEAF
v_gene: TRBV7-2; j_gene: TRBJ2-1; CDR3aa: ASSYLGGGSYNEQF
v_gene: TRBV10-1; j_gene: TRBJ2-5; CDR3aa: ATGTSGQGTQY
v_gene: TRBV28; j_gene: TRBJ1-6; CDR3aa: ASSFGTGYSH
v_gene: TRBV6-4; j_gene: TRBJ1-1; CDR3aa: ASSDSGENTEAF
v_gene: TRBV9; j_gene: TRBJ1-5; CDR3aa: ASSVAVNQPQH
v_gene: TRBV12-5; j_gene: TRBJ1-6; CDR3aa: ASGFVGTGYNSPLH
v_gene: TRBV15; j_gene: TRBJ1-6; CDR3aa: ATSRDSGGTVNSPLH
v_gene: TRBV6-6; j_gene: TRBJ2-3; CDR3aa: ASTITTDTQY
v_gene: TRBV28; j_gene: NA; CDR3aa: ASRGSGRPPYSYEQY